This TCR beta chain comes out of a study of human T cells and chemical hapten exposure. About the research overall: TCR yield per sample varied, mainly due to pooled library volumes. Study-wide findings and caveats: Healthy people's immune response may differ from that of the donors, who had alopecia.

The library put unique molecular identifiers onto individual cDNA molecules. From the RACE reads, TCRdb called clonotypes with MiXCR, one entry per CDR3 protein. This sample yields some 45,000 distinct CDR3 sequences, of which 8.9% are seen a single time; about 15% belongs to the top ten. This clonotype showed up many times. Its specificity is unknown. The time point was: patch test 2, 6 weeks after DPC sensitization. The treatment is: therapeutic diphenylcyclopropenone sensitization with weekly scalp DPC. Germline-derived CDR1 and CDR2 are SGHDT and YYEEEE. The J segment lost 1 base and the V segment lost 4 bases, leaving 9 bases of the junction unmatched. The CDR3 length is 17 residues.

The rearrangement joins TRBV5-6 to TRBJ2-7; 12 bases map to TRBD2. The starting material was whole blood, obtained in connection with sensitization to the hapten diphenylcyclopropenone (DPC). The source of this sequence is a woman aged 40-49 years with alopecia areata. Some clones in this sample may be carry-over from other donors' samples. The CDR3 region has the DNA TGTGCCAGCAGCCTAGGACTAGCGGGGACAAAATCCTACGAGCAGTACTTC. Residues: CASSLGLAGTKSYEQYF.